This section outlines one TCR beta chain sequence together with its context. Study processing details: Amplification with reference gene primers provided the estimates of nucleated cell counts. Assay used: immunoSEQ multiplex PCR; TCRdb lists only in-frame clones, some missing. V and J calls and clone size come straight from that table; D and trimming were deduced from the DNA. Of about 19,000 clones listed, about 90% were seen once; the top ten hold approximately 2.9%. This CDR3 region has 15 residues. From germline, CDR1 is MNHNS and CDR2 SASEGT. V lost 2 bases to trimming and J lost 4 bases; unmatched junction nucleotides: 5. The data are from a study of blood T cell repertoires in COVID-19. Study-level background: Samples came from the United States, Italy and Spain, spanning acute and convalescent COVID-19. PBMCs, B-cell-depleted T cells, or T cells provided the cDNA or gDNA that made up the material.

The chain recombines TRBV6-1 with TRBJ2-5; TRBD2 aligns across 9 bases. The receptor was isolated from a human donor in a cohort sampled during active COVID-19. Sequences were obtained from peripheral blood. The CDR3 coding sequence is TGTGCCAGCAGTGAAATGGCGGGAGGGGGAGAGACCCAGTACTTC. Translating gives CASSEMAGGGETQYF.